This TCR beta chain was obtained from a study of response to subunit inactivated influenza vaccine. Study-wide results and caveats: Each seasonal influenza vaccination recruits few new T cells, the authors suggested.

The CDR3 spans 15 residues. Germline loops: CDR1 SGHNT, CDR2 YYREEE (reference sequence). V lost 2 bases, J lost 1 base, and 12 bases lay in between. Each CDR3 protein gets one entry after TCRdb re-called the RT-PCR reads with MiXCR. Of about 830,000 distinct CDR3 sequences listed, 15% to 20% are singletons. Details on this clonotype: The antigen remains undetermined.

The starting material was PBMCs from blood, obtained about 5 days after vaccination. This chain links TRBV5-4 with TRBJ1-1; D unresolved. The source of this sequence is a man aged 50 to 59 who received an inactivated influenza vaccine. The CDR3 nucleotides read TGTGCCAGCAGCTTAGGAGGGTATCGGAACACTGAAGCTTTCTTT. Translating gives CASSLGGYRNTEAFF.